The 17 T cell receptor beta chains reported below all come from one sample, sequenced in a study of cytomegalovirus exposure and HLA in healthy donors. The PCR used 60 Vbeta and 13 Jbeta primers. Clones were sequenced by immunoSEQ multiplex PCR, and TCRdb holds only the in-frame ones, with some missing. The sample lists about 180,000 clones; roughly 79% were seen once. Source material: PBMCs. These receptors were taken from a woman between 18 and 29 years old in good health and CMV-seropositive.

The chain uses TRBV2 and TRBJ1-1; 11 nucleotides match TRBD1. Germline CDR1 reads SNHLY; CDR2 reads FYNNEI. The CDR3 loop spans 13 amino acids. Trimming cost V 4 bases and J 7 bases; bases outside gene matches: 2. The DNA for the CDR3 is TGTGCCAGCAGTGGGGGACAGGGGGGTGAAGCTTTCTTT. As protein: CASSGGQGGEAFF.

This chain links TRBV2 with TRBJ2-5; 9 bases are a match to TRBD1. The CDR3 runs to 15 residues. J gave up 5 bases and V 4 bases, and 8 bases lay outside the gene matches. Germline lookup yields CDR1 SNHLY and CDR2 FYNNEI. The CDR3 is CASSAGQGVMETQYF. As DNA, the CDR3 is TGTGCCAGCAGTGCGGGACAGGGAGTTATGGAGACCCAGTACTTC.

This chain's CDR3 is CASSPKLDRGPFLGTGELFF. The CDR3 nucleotides read TGCGCCAGCAGCCCCAAACTCGACAGGGGTCCCTTTCTTGGCACCGGGGAGCTGTTTTTT. This chain links TRBV5-1 with TRBJ2-2; 8 nucleotides match TRBD1. J lost 4 bases, V lost 4 bases, and 21 bases had no gene match. Germline CDR1 is SGHRS and CDR2 is YFSETQ. This CDR3 is built from 20 residues.

This clone was picked up one time. This chain links TRBV2 with TRBJ1-2, with TRBD1 as a possible D gene (5 bases). Germline V gene data show CDR1 as SNHLY and CDR2 as FYNNEI. V was shortened by 8 bases and J by 2 bases, with 18 bases between the two germline ends. CDR3 length: 15 residues. CDR3 loop: CASLKREGANYGYTF. CDR3 DNA sequence: TGTGCCAGCCTTAAGCGGGAAGGGGCAAACTATGGCTACACCTTC. The whole variable domain, filled in from reference TRBV2 and TRBJ1-2, reads EPEVTQTPSHQVTQMGQEVILRCVPISNHLYFYWYRQILGQKVEFLVSFYNNEISEKSEIFDDQFSVERPDGSNFTLKIRSTKLEDSAMYFCASLKREGANYGYTFGSGTRLTVV.

The gene calls are TRBV14 and TRBJ2-5; D is uncertain. Germline V gene sequence: CDR1 SGHDN, CDR2 FVKESK. The V and J ends lost 1 base and 5 bases respectively, with 11 bases between them. The CDR3 spans 14 residues. This chain's CDR3 is CASSQVMGLETQYF. Here the CDR3 DNA reads TGTGCCAGCAGCCAAGTAATGGGCCTGGAGACCCAGTACTTC.

The chain recombines TRBV7-9 with TRBJ1-1; 8 nucleotides agree with TRBD1. The CDR3 covers 17 residues. Germline-derived CDR1 and CDR2 are SEHNR and FQNEAQ (reference sequence). With 1 base clipped from V and 4 bases from J, the junction kept 11 bases outside the gene matches. The CDR3 protein is CASSLVPPDRGATEAFF. The CDR3 coding sequence is TGTGCCAGCAGCTTAGTCCCCCCCGACAGGGGTGCCACTGAAGCTTTCTTT. Complete variable domain (other parts from reference TRBV7-9 and TRBJ1-1): DTGVSQNPRHKITKRGQNVTFRCDPISEHNRLYWYRQTLGQGPEFLTYFQNEAQLEKSRLLSDRFSAERPKGSFSTLEIQRTEQGDSAMYLCASSLVPPDRGATEAFFGQGTRLTVV.

CDR3 residues: CASTTMGGQQETQYF. CDR3 in DNA: TGTGCCAGCACCACAATGGGGGGTCAACAAGAGACCCAGTACTTC. The chain uses TRBV2 and TRBJ2-5; D possibly corresponds to TRBD2 (6 bases). Deletions cut 7 bases from V and 2 bases from J, with 17 bases between. This CDR3 has 15 amino acids. Looked up from germline, CDR1 is SNHLY and CDR2 is FYNNEI.

The gene calls are TRBV11-2 and TRBJ2-7; TRBD1 aligns across 9 bases. From germline, CDR1 is SGHAT and CDR2 FQNNGV. This CDR3 is 15 amino acids long. The junction had 15 bases not matched to a gene; V was cut back by 6 bases and J by 9 bases. In DNA, the CDR3 is TGTGCCAGCAGAATACCGGGACAGGGTCCTCTGGGGCAGTACTTC. The encoded protein is CASRIPGQGPLGQYF.

The CDR3 sequence: CASSARQAPYGYTF. CDR3 nucleotides: TGTGCCAGCAGCGCCCGACAGGCCCCCTATGGCTACACCTTC. The chain links TRBV7-2 to TRBJ1-2; weak D call: TRBD1 (6 bases). CDR1 is SGHTA and CDR2 is FQGNSA in the germline V gene. Trimming took off 5 bases at V and 4 bases at J, with 14 bases between the two ends. This CDR3 has 14 amino acids.

The chain links TRBV2 to TRBJ2-3; D may match TRBD1 or TRBD2 (5 bases each). The CDR3 contains 10 residues. Trimming took off 10 bases at V and 7 bases at J, with 9 bases between the two ends. Germline V gene sequence: CDR1 SNHLY, CDR2 FYNNEI. CDR3 sequence reads: CATRENTQYF. Written as DNA, the CDR3 is TGTGCCACCAGGGAGAATACGCAGTATTTT.

The chain is built from TRBV4-2 and TRBJ2-2; 8 bases line up with TRBD2. The V gene's germline CDR1 is LGHNA and CDR2 YNFKEQ. The length of the CDR3 is 19 residues. Unmatched junction bases numbered 19, after V lost 4 bases and J lost 6 bases. CDR3 coding DNA: TGTGCCAGCAGCCCGAGGGGGTTGCGGGGGGTCTCATATCCCGGGGAGCTGTTTTTT. Protein product: CASSPRGLRGVSYPGELFF.

This sequence joins TRBV30 and TRBJ1-2, with D possibly being TRBD1 (5 bases). Trimming removed 3 bases at V and 2 bases at J, with 13 bases between. This CDR3 has 14 amino acids. Germline lookup yields CDR1 GTSNPN and CDR2 SVGIG (reference sequence). The CDR3 here is CAWRQVPGNYGYTF. The CDR3 region has the DNA TGTGCCTGGAGACAGGTTCCCGGGAACTATGGCTACACCTTC.

J is TRBJ2-6 and V is TRBV27; D gene ambiguous. The germline V and J ends were trimmed by 3 bases and 0 bases, with 3 bases remaining between them. CDR1 is MNHEY, CDR2 SMNVEV, per germline (reference sequence). The CDR3 is made up of 14 amino acids. In DNA form, the CDR3 reads TGTGCCAGCAGTTTGGCCTCTGGGGCCAACGTCCTGACTTTC. Its protein product is CASSLASGANVLTF.

This clone occurred once. The V gene is TRBV19, the J gene TRBJ2-1, with a weak D call TRBD2 (5 bases). CDR1 and CDR2 from the germline V gene are LNHDA and SQIVND (reference sequence). This CDR3 is 12 amino acids long. The V and J ends lost 1 base and 12 bases respectively, with 10 bases between them. The CDR3 bases are TGTGCCAGTAGTATAGGCTCGGCGGGGCAGTTCTTC. It yields the protein CASSIGSAGQFF.

The V call is TRBV9, the J call TRBJ2-3; 15 positions agree with TRBD2. CDR3 length: 19 amino acids. In germline, CDR1 is SGDLS, CDR2 YYNGEE. V lost 4 bases to trimming and J lost 3 bases; unmatched junction nucleotides: 12. CDR3 sequence: CASSLTWGLAGGSTDTQYF. CDR3 sequence (DNA): TGTGCCAGCAGCCTGACTTGGGGACTAGCGGGGGGAAGTACAGATACGCAGTATTTT. Together with reference TRBV9 and TRBJ2-3, the CDR3 gives the full variable domain: DSGVTQTPKHLITATGQRVTLRCSPRSGDLSVYWYQQSLDQGLQFLIQYYNGEERAKGNILERFSAQQFPDLHSELNLSSLELGDSALYFCASSLTWGLAGGSTDTQYFGPGTRLTVL.

The chain recombines TRBV15 with TRBJ2-1, with D hard to call. V was trimmed by 0 bases and J by 7 bases, leaving 4 bases between them. The CDR3 runs 12 residues. Germline-derived CDR1 and CDR2 are LNHNV and YYDKDF (reference sequence). In DNA, the CDR3 is TGTGCCACCAGCAGAGATGCGAATGAGCAGTTCTTC. Its protein is CATSRDANEQFF.

This clone has just a few counts. The chain employs TRBV2 and TRBJ2-1; maybe TRBD1 (6 bases). V was cut by 2 bases and J by 5 bases, with 10 bases left in between. The CDR3 totals 14 residues. In germline, CDR1 is SNHLY, CDR2 FYNNEI. This chain's CDR3 is CASSEQGFDNEQFF. The CDR3 DNA reads TGTGCCAGCAGTGAACAGGGGTTCGACAATGAGCAGTTCTTC.